The 22 T cell receptor beta chains below come from one sample, sequenced in a study of spatial heterogeneity in lung cancer. Overall study results and limits: Higher tumor mutation counts went along with higher counts of expanded intratumoral alpha and beta TCRs.

The time point was: sample taken at primary tumor resection. Their specific antigens are unknown. Each CDR3 protein is one row after TCRdb ran MiXCR on the 5' RACE reads. Among some 3,000 distinct CDR3 sequences, roughly a sixth were seen once, and the ten largest hold 12% to 15%. Sequencing used lung tumor tissue, obtained at surgery. These TCRs come from a male donor with early-stage non-small cell lung cancer.

The V call is TRBV19, the J call TRBJ2-5, with D uncertain. Trimming removed 4 bases from V and 1 base from J, with 7 bases in between. The CDR3 extends over 13 amino acids. The germline V gene encodes CDR1 LNHDA and CDR2 SQIVND (reference sequence). The CDR3 spells CASSTGSQETQYF. The CDR3 DNA reads as TGTGCCAGTAGTACCGGGTCCCAAGAGACCCAGTACTTC. Using reference TRBV19 and TRBJ2-5 for the parts outside the CDR3, the full variable domain is DGGITQSPKYLFRKEGQNVTLSCEQNLNHDAMYWYRQDPGQGLRLIYYSQIVNDFQKGDIAEGYSVSREKKESFPLTVTSAQKNPTAFYLCASSTGSQETQYFGPGTRLLVL.

The J gene is TRBJ2-5, the V gene TRBV10-2; no clear D. V dropped 2 bases and J dropped 4 bases, with 8 bases sitting between them. Germline CDR1 WSHSY, CDR2 SAAADI. The CDR3 consists of 13 residues. CDR3 DNA sequence: TGCGCCAGCAGTGAGCAGGAGCCAGAGACCCAGTACTTC. It yields the protein CASSEQEPETQYF.

The V gene is TRBV5-1, the J gene TRBJ2-3; 7 positions agree with TRBD2. The CDR3 covers 15 residues. Germline trimming cut 5 bases from V and 4 bases from J; bases unmatched to any gene: 10. Germline V gene lookup returns CDR1 SGHRS and CDR2 YFSETQ. In DNA form, the CDR3 reads TGCGCCAGCAGACGAAATAGGGAGGGCCCAGATACGCAGTATTTT. Residues: CASRRNREGPDTQYF.

This clonotype was detected many times. CDR3 residues: CASSQLTTTDTQYF. CDR3 coding DNA: TGTGCCAGCAGCCAATTAACTACCACAGATACGCAGTATTTT. The J gene is TRBJ2-3, the V gene TRBV16; D not resolved. CDR1 and CDR2 (germline): KGHSY, FQNENV. Trimming cost V 1 base and J 2 bases, with 7 bases left between them. CDR3 length equals 14 residues. Complete variable domain (other parts from reference TRBV16 and TRBJ2-3): GEEVAQTPKHLVRGEGQKAKLYCAPIKGHSYVFWYQQVLKNEFKFLISFQNENVFDETGMPKERFSAKCLPNSPCSLEIQATKLEDSAVYFCASSQLTTTDTQYFGPGTRLTVL.

V is TRBV9 and J is TRBJ2-3; D could derive from TRBD1 or TRBD2 (5 bases each). Between the trimmed V and J ends, which lost 4 bases and 2 bases, there was a span of 11 bases. CDR1 is SGDLS, CDR2 YYNGEE, per germline. The CDR3 totals 14 residues. The chain's CDR3 is CASSPGTDTDTQYF. The DNA for the CDR3 is TGTGCCAGCAGCCCTGGGACGGACACAGATACGCAGTATTTT.

As to this clonotype: One end of the junction does not line up with germline, which may come from a read error. This chain joins TRBV27 and TRBJ1-4, with D tentatively TRBD1 (6 bases). This CDR3 has 14 residues. The germline gives CDR1 MNHEY, CDR2 SMNVEV (reference sequence). CDR3 bases: TGTGACAGCAGTTTGATGGGGGCGGGTGAAAAACTGTTTTTT. Translating it yields CDSSLMGAGEKLFF.

This clonotype has more than one count but fewer than ten. As DNA, the CDR3 is TGTGCTAGTGACCTCCCTGCACCGTATGGCTACACCTTC. Translated: CASDLPAPYGYTF. This sequence joins TRBV12-5 and TRBJ1-2; D gene unclear. V dropped 7 bases and J dropped 5 bases, with 14 bases sitting between them. The CDR3 runs to 13 residues. The germline V gene encodes CDR1 LGHNT and CDR2 FRNRAP.

This chain uses TRBV12-3 or TRBV12-4 with TRBJ2-7; TRBD2 matches at 11 bases. Germline trimming cut 4 bases from V and 7 bases from J; bases unmatched to any gene: 6. The CDR3 is 14 amino acids. For the CDR3, the DNA is TGTGCCAGCAGTTCGGGACTAGCGGTTTTGGAGCAGTACTTC. This sequence encodes CASSSGLAVLEQYF.

V is TRBV4-1 and J is TRBJ2-1, with 8 nucleotides matching TRBD1. CDR1 is MGHRA and CDR2 is YSYEKL in the germline V gene. This CDR3 has 16 amino acids. V shed 3 bases, J shed 6 bases, and the junction held 10 bases outside the gene matches. The DNA of the CDR3 is TGCGCCAGCAGCCAGGGGCTTGGACAGGGTTTCAATGAGCAGTTCTTC. It encodes CASSQGLGQGFNEQFF.

This clonotype was recorded a few times. V is TRBV6-5 and J is TRBJ2-3; 7 bases are a match to TRBD2. The V segment lost 6 bases and the J segment 6 bases; nucleotides outside the gene matches: 6. Germline V lookup: CDR1 MNHEY, CDR2 SVGAGI. This CDR3 comprises 13 residues. CDR3 nucleotide sequence: TGTGCCAGCAGCCTCAAACTAGCGGATACGCAGTATTTT. Its translation: CASSLKLADTQYF.

This chain joins TRBV6-5 and TRBJ2-5; no firm D call. The V gene's germline CDR1 is MNHEY and CDR2 SVGAGI. V lost 2 bases and J 2 bases, leaving 6 bases between the germline ends. CDR3 length: 13 residues. The DNA for the CDR3 is TGTGCCAGCAGTTACGCCCGACAAGAGACCCAGTACTTC. Translation gives CASSYARQETQYF.

The V and J genes are TRBV2 and TRBJ2-3; D not resolved. The CDR3 runs to 10 residues. Germline CDR1 is SNHLY and CDR2 is FYNNEI. The CDR3 DNA reads as TGTGCGGTGGGCACAGATACGCAGTATTTT. Translation: CAVGTDTQYF.

The V and J genes are TRBV6-4 and TRBJ2-1, with D possibly matching TRBD1 (5 bases). CDR3 length: 17 amino acids. The ends were cut back, 3 bases at V and 12 bases at J, with 27 bases in the middle. The germline V gene has CDR1 MRHNA and CDR2 SNTAGT. In DNA, the CDR3 is TGTGCCAGCAGTGATCAGGGTGGTTTCCTCCCTACAAGCGCGCAGTTCTTC. Translation gives CASSDQGGFLPTSAQFF.

Sample share makes this clonotype medium-sized (0.01 to 0.1%). The chain combines TRBV27 with TRBJ2-7; D might be TRBD1 (5 bases). The V gene's germline CDR1 is MNHEY and CDR2 SMNVEV (reference sequence). The CDR3 covers 11 residues. V lost 6 bases, J lost 4 bases, and 7 bases lay in between. In nucleotides, the CDR3 is TGTGCCAGCAGCCAGGGTTACGAGCAGTACTTC. Translating it yields CASSQGYEQYF.

In its sample, this clonotype is medium-sized. V usage is TRBV9 and J usage is TRBJ2-1; TRBD1 or TRBD2 may be the D gene (5 bases each). The CDR3 sequence is 14 residues long. In germline, CDR1 is SGDLS, CDR2 YYNGEE. Trimming removed 0 bases from V and 5 bases from J, with 9 bases in between. This CDR3 is CASSVGGIHNEQFF. The DNA for the CDR3 is TGTGCCAGCAGCGTAGGGGGGATTCACAATGAGCAGTTCTTC. The whole variable domain, remainder taken from reference TRBV9 and TRBJ2-1, is DSGVTQTPKHLITATGQRVTLRCSPRSGDLSVYWYQQSLDQGLQFLIQYYNGEERAKGNILERFSAQQFPDLHSELNLSSLELGDSALYFCASSVGGIHNEQFFGPGTRLTVL.

The chain combines TRBV6-2 or TRBV6-3 with TRBJ1-1; no clear D. The V gene lost 6 bases and the J gene lost 0 bases, with 8 bases spanning the gap. Germline V gives CDR1 MNHEY, CDR2 SVGEGT. The CDR3 runs to 13 residues. As DNA, the CDR3 is TGTGCCAGCAGGTTCAAAGTGAACACTGAAGCTTTCTTT. Translation: CASRFKVNTEAFF.

This sequence joins TRBV19 and TRBJ2-5; either TRBD1 or TRBD2 may supply D (5 bases each). V dropped 9 bases and J dropped 5 bases, with 19 bases sitting between them. The CDR3 contains 14 residues. CDR1 is LNHDA, CDR2 SQIVND, per germline (reference sequence). CDR3 sequence (DNA): TGTGCCAGCCAGTCGAGGGGCGCACTCGAGACCCAGTACTTC. Its protein is CASQSRGALETQYF.

This clonotype came up a few times. The chain couples TRBV12-3 or TRBV12-4 to TRBJ2-3, with TRBD1 matching over 9 bases. The length of the CDR3 is 14 residues. The V gene end was trimmed by 6 bases and the J gene end by 1 base; junction bases not matched to a gene: 2. The CDR3: CASRWDRGTDTQYF. As DNA, the CDR3 is TGTGCCAGCAGGTGGGACAGGGGCACAGATACGCAGTATTTT.

V and J are TRBV7-9 and TRBJ2-1, with D tentatively TRBD2 (5 bases). This CDR3 contains 12 residues. V was shortened by 4 bases and J by 12 bases, with 13 bases between the two germline ends. Germline lookup yields CDR1 SEHNR and CDR2 FQNEAQ (reference sequence). The CDR3 DNA follows: TGTGCCAGCAGCTACAGCGAGGGCCCGCAGTTCTTC. It encodes CASSYSEGPQFF.

V and J are TRBV6-6 and TRBJ2-7; the match to TRBD2 covers 10 bases. Germline assignment: CDR1 MNHNY and CDR2 SVGAGI (reference sequence). With 11 bases clipped from V and 3 bases from J, the junction kept 16 bases outside the gene matches. The CDR3 sequence is 16 residues long. CDR3 DNA: TGTGCCGGGTCCCAAGGGGTATCTAGCGGGGGCTACGAGCAGTACTTC. It encodes CAGSQGVSSGGYEQYF.

This chain's CDR3 is CASSDAGGPHEQYF. CDR3 DNA: TGCGCCAGCAGTGATGCGGGGGGGCCCCACGAGCAGTACTTC. The J gene is TRBJ2-7, the V gene TRBV10-2, with 9 bases aligning to TRBD2. The CDR3 is made up of 14 amino acids. From germline, CDR1 is WSHSY and CDR2 SAAADI. V was pared by 3 bases and J by 5 bases, with 5 bases of the junction left unmatched.

This chain uses TRBV11-3 with TRBJ2-2; no clear D. CDR1 SGHNT and CDR2 YENEEA come from the germline V gene. This CDR3 comprises 15 residues. V was cut by 0 bases and J by 5 bases, with 10 bases left in between. The CDR3: CASSLDGSSTGELFF. CDR3 nucleotides: TGTGCCAGCAGCTTAGATGGGTCTAGTACCGGGGAGCTGTTTTTT.